The entry that follows covers one T cell receptor beta chain sequence. The sample belongs to a study of blood T cell repertoires in COVID-19. Profiling relied on immunoSEQ multiplex PCR, and the TCRdb table lists in-frame clones only, not all of them. Here the sample spans 300,000 to 400,000 clones, 90% being singletons. The germline V gene encodes CDR1 SGHVS and CDR2 FNYEAQ. V dropped 3 bases and J dropped 0 bases, with 12 bases sitting between them. This CDR3 comprises 16 residues. The sequence was collected from a woman younger than 45 who had been exposed to COVID-19. The sample was PBMCs or T cells enriched from blood (not recorded which). The chain has TRBV7-6 and TRBJ2-1, with D possibly matching TRBD1 (6 bases). CDR3 DNA sequence: TGTGCCAGCAGCTTGGATGACAGGAGCTCCTACAATGAGCAGTTCTTC. As protein: CASSLDDRSSYNEQFF.